This TCR beta chain comes out of a study of blood T cell repertoires in COVID-19. Repertoires were generated with immunoSEQ multiplex PCR, while TCRdb's copy carries only in-frame clones and drops some. This sample has 490,000 or so clones, with approximately 88% found just once. Cohort assignment relied on participant-reported clinical history. The CDR3 is 16 amino acids. Germline CDR1 SGHDT, CDR2 YYEEEE. V trimming: 1 base; J trimming: 5 bases; junction bases outside the gene matches: 3. Sample: PBMCs or T cells enriched from blood (not recorded which). The rearrangement uses TRBV5-6 and TRBJ2-2, with TRBD2 matching 12 bases. The clonotype comes from a woman aged 35 to 49 who had recovered from COVID-19. CDR3 nucleotide sequence: TGTGCCAGCAGCTTGTTTCTAGCGGGAGGGACCGGGGAGCTGTTTTTT. Translation: CASSLFLAGGTGELFF.